The 21 T cell receptor beta chains below were found in one sample sequenced in a study of shared clonotypes between healthy human individuals. Produced via immunoSEQ multiplex PCR; TCRdb's table is partial and in-frame only. The table shows under 2.5 million clones, with around 90% occurring only once. Sequenced sample: naive CD4+ T cells from PBMCs. Subset described: CD45RA+ positively selected. Source of these receptors: a man between 18 and 35 years old in good health. Some clones in this sample may be carry-over from other donors' samples.

J is TRBJ2-5 and V is TRBV7-2; D gene ambiguous. The CDR3 spans 16 residues. V shed 1 base and J shed 1 base, with 13 bases lying between them. Germline V gene sequence: CDR1 SGHTA, CDR2 FQGNSA. CDR3 bases: TGTGCCAGCAGCTTAGGCCGCTCGGCTTTCCAAGAGACCCAGTACTTC. This sequence encodes CASSLGRSAFQETQYF.

The genes are TRBV6-6 and TRBJ1-2, with D possibly matching TRBD1 (6 bases). Germline CDR1 MNHNY, CDR2 SVGAGI (reference sequence). Deletions cut 7 bases from V and 8 bases from J, with 20 bases between. The CDR3 extends over 14 amino acids. CDR3 sequence: CASTRRGAGRGYTF. DNA of the CDR3: TGTGCCAGCACCAGGCGGGGGGCGGGCAGAGGCTACACCTTC.

This chain joins TRBV4-3 and TRBJ2-3, with 11 bases identical to TRBD2. The CDR3 has 20 amino acids. CDR1 and CDR2 from the germline V gene are LGHNA and YSLEER. V lost 1 base and J lost 3; bases outside the gene matches: 15. The CDR3 DNA reads TGCGCCAGCAGCCAAGCGGCGTCGGTAGCGGGAGGGACTTATACAGATACGCAGTATTTT. This codes for CASSQAASVAGGTYTDTQYF.

J is TRBJ2-7 and V is TRBV28; D unclear. Trimming removed 8 bases at V and 3 bases at J, with 14 bases between. Germline CDR1 MDHEN, CDR2 SYDVKM. The CDR3 runs 13 residues. The CDR3 region is CASGSSIYYEQYF. CDR3 coding DNA: TGTGCCAGCGGGTCCTCAATATACTACGAGCAGTACTTC. Variable domain in full (rest from reference TRBV28 and TRBJ2-7): DVKVTQSSRYLVKRTGEKVFLECVQDMDHENMFWYRQDPGLGLRLIYFSYDVKMKEKGDIPEGYSVSREKKERFSLILESASTNQTSMYLCASGSSIYYEQYFGPGTRLTVT.

In this sample, this clone turned up a few times. Other DNA variants within this sample encode the same CDR3. The chain carries TRBV2 and TRBJ2-7; D unclear. The CDR3 extends over 11 amino acids. V gave up 2 bases and J gave up 5 bases, with 4 bases separating them. Looked up from germline, CDR1 is SNHLY and CDR2 is FYNNEI. CDR3 coding DNA: TGTGCCAGCAGTGAATACCACGAGCAGTACTTC. Amino acids: CASSEYHEQYF.

Remarks on this clone: At the DNA level, this CDR3 is encoded by other sequences in the same sample as well. The rearrangement joins TRBV6-5 to TRBJ2-1; D is unresolved. Germline CDR1 is MNHEY and CDR2 is SVGAGI. The length of the CDR3 is 13 residues. The V end lost 2 bases, the J end lost 4 bases, and 6 bases lay between the germline ends. DNA of the CDR3: TGTGCCAGCAGTTACGGCAGATACAATGAGCAGTTCTTC. Protein product: CASSYGRYNEQFF.

The chain joins TRBV5-1 to TRBJ2-3; D perhaps matches TRBD1 (6 bases). The germline gives CDR1 SGHRS, CDR2 YFSETQ. This CDR3 is built from 14 residues. Trimming removed 6 bases at V and 0 bases at J, with 11 bases between. The CDR3 nucleotides read TGCGCCAGCACCCCGGGACAAAGCACAGATACGCAGTATTTT. Translating it yields CASTPGQSTDTQYF. Full variable domain (remainder filled in from reference TRBV5-1 and TRBJ2-3): KAGVTQTPRYLIKTRGQQVTLSCSPISGHRSVSWYQQTPGQGLQFLFEYFSETQRNKGNFPGRFSGRQFSNSRSEMNVSTLELGDSALYLCASTPGQSTDTQYFGPGTRLTVL.

CDR3 protein: CASSLGLVETQYF. CDR3 nucleotide sequence: TGCGCCAGCAGCCTCGGACTAGTAGAGACCCAGTACTTC. The J gene is TRBJ2-5, the V gene TRBV4-3; 7 nucleotides match TRBD2. V was pared by 4 bases and J by 4 bases, with 3 bases of the junction left unmatched. CDR3 size: 13 residues. Germline V lookup: CDR1 LGHNA, CDR2 YSLEER.

The rearrangement uses TRBV7-8 and TRBJ1-1; tentative D call: TRBD1 (5 bases). V dropped 5 bases and J dropped 3 bases, with 13 bases sitting between them. The CDR3 length is 14 residues. Per germline, CDR1 SGHVS and CDR2 FQNEAQ. The CDR3 bases are TGTGCCAGCAGCGCGCGGACGGGGGACACTGAAGCTTTCTTT. Translated: CASSARTGDTEAFF.

The chain has TRBV4-1 and TRBJ2-1, with 9 bases that match TRBD2. Germline assignment: CDR1 MGHRA and CDR2 YSYEKL. CDR3 length equals 18 residues. V was clipped by 0 bases and J by 1 base; unmatched bases: 7. The chain's CDR3 is CASSQDSRRGGSYNEQFF. The CDR3 DNA reads as TGCGCCAGCAGCCAAGATAGCAGGCGGGGGGGATCCTACAATGAGCAGTTCTTC.

The V and J genes are TRBV4-1 and TRBJ2-1; perhaps TRBD2 as D (6 bases). This CDR3 is 19 amino acids long. V shed 0 bases and J shed 4 bases, with 22 bases lying between them. Germline assignment: CDR1 MGHRA and CDR2 YSYEKL. The CDR3 region has the DNA TGCGCCAGCAGCCAAGATAATCCGAGCATAGCGGCCTCATACAATGAGCAGTTCTTC. Translated: CASSQDNPSIAASYNEQFF.

V usage is TRBV5-1 and J usage is TRBJ2-3, with D perhaps matching TRBD2 (6 bases). Germline-derived CDR1 and CDR2 are SGHRS and YFSETQ. V was shortened by 0 bases and J by 5 bases, with 13 bases between the two germline ends. The CDR3 spans 15 residues. The DNA for the CDR3 is TGCGCCAGCAGCTTGGACCCGGGAGAGGGAGATACGCAGTATTTT. It codes for CASSLDPGEGDTQYF.

CDR3 loop: CASSQGDRGLETQYF. DNA of the CDR3: TGCGCCAGCAGCCAAGGGGACAGGGGGCTAGAGACCCAGTACTTC. The chain has TRBV4-1 and TRBJ2-5; 12 bases are shared with TRBD1. The CDR3 length is 15 residues. CDR1 is MGHRA and CDR2 is YSYEKL in the germline V gene. The trim removed 1 base at V and 4 bases at J, leaving 1 base unmatched.

The chain employs TRBV27 and TRBJ2-1, with 9 bases identical to TRBD2. J lost 2 bases, V lost 3 bases, and 5 bases had no gene match. From germline, CDR1 is MNHEY and CDR2 SMNVEV (reference sequence). The CDR3 totals 16 residues. DNA for the CDR3: TGTGCCAGCAGTTTTCGGCGGGAGGGCACCTACAATGAGCAGTTCTTC. It specifies CASSFRREGTYNEQFF.

The V gene is TRBV6-6, the J gene TRBJ2-6; perhaps TRBD2 as D (6 bases). Germline CDR1 is MNHNY and CDR2 is SVGAGI (reference sequence). V was shortened by 8 bases and J by 0 bases, with 8 bases between the two germline ends. This CDR3 is built from 14 residues. The CDR3 is CASGGFSGANVLTF. The CDR3 DNA is TGTGCCAGCGGGGGGTTCTCTGGGGCCAACGTCCTGACTTTC.

The J gene is TRBJ1-2, the V gene TRBV30, with D maybe TRBD1 (6 bases). Looked up from germline, CDR1 is GTSNPN and CDR2 is SVGIG (reference sequence). The ends were cut back, 5 bases at V and 14 bases at J, with 18 bases in the middle. The CDR3 has 11 residues. For the CDR3, the DNA is TGTGCCTGGGTCGGACAGAGCGGTGGGACCTTC. Translating it yields CAWVGQSGGTF.

The J gene is TRBJ2-3, the V gene TRBV29-1, with D uncertain. From germline, CDR1 is SQVTM and CDR2 ANQGSEA. V was pared by 3 bases and J by 6 bases, with 19 bases between. The CDR3 has 15 amino acids. The CDR3: CSVEKTHLQGDTQYF. The CDR3 nucleotides are TGCAGCGTTGAGAAGACCCACCTTCAAGGGGATACGCAGTATTTT.

J is TRBJ2-3 and V is TRBV14, with TRBD2 matching over 11 bases. There are 16 residues in the CDR3. With 4 bases clipped from V and 2 bases from J, the junction kept 5 bases outside the gene matches. Germline V CDR1 and CDR2: SGHDN, FVKESK. CDR3 in DNA: TGTGCCAGCAGCCCGGGACTAGCGGTAGACACAGATACGCAGTATTTT. Its translation is CASSPGLAVDTDTQYF.

V gene TRBV4-1 combines with J gene TRBJ1-1; D gene ambiguous. The length of the CDR3 is 14 residues. Trimming pared 4 bases from V and 1 base from J, leaving 10 bases between. Per the germline V gene, CDR1 is MGHRA and CDR2 is YSYEKL. The CDR3 DNA reads as TGCGCCAGCAGCCCCGCCGTCCAGAACACTGAAGCTTTCTTT. It specifies CASSPAVQNTEAFF.

This chain links TRBV7-3 with TRBJ1-1; 8 bases are a match to TRBD1. Unmatched junction bases numbered 8, after V lost 4 bases and J lost 1 base. Germline V gene lookup returns CDR1 SGHTA and CDR2 FQGTGA. This CDR3 has 16 amino acids. In DNA, the CDR3 is TGTGCCAGCAGCTCCACAGGGGGATTGGGGAACACTGAAGCTTTCTTT. This translates into CASSSTGGLGNTEAFF.

The V and J genes are TRBV30 and TRBJ2-1; 11 nucleotides match TRBD1. The germline V gene encodes CDR1 GTSNPN and CDR2 SVGIG (reference sequence). This CDR3 has 12 amino acids. Losses at the gene ends were 5 bases for V and 7 bases for J; bases not matched to a gene: 1. DNA for the CDR3: TGTGCCTGGGGGACAGGGGGGAATGAGCAGTTCTTC. The encoded protein is CAWGTGGNEQFF. The variable domain in full, completed from reference TRBV30 and TRBJ2-1, reads SQTIHQWPATLVQPVGSPLSLECTVEGTSNPNLYWYRQAAGRGLQLLFYSVGIGQISSEVPQNLSASRPQDRQFILSSKKLLLSDSGFYLCAWGTGGNEQFFGPGTRLTVL.